This T cell receptor (beta chain) was observed in a study of blood T cell repertoires in COVID-19. As for the study in general: Sites in the United States, Italy and Spain provided acute and convalescent COVID-19 samples.

Per the original data handling: Quantification of nucleated cells was approximated via reference gene primer amplification. Using immunoSEQ multiplex PCR, the repertoire was profiled, and TCRdb retains in-frame clones only, with some absent. Clone size and V and J calls were adopted from that table, with D and trimming inferred from the DNA. The data show approximately 26,000 clones, with around four fifths seen just once and roughly 16% held by the top ten. V gave up 6 bases and J gave up 4 bases, with 12 bases separating them. The germline gives CDR1 MNHEY, CDR2 SVGAGI. The CDR3 covers 13 residues.

The chain couples TRBV6-5 to TRBJ1-2; no reliable D call. Sequencing was performed on peripheral blood. The source of this sequence is a man older than 75 with active or convalescent COVID-19. CDR3 residues: CASSPVSPYGYTF. The CDR3 bases are TGTGCCAGCAGCCCAGTTAGCCCCTATGGCTACACCTTC.